Following are 11 T cell receptor beta chains from one sample sequenced in a study of vaccination effects on CD4 cells after COVID-19. Expansion with viral peptide pools was applied to antigen-specific CD4+ T cells by the ViraFEST assay prior to sequencing. Having been cultured for roughly 9 days, the cells underwent CD4+ T cell isolation. It was two doses of either the BNT162b2 or mRNA-1273 vaccine that participants received. The antigens these receptors bind are not known. The data were produced by immunoSEQ multiplex PCR, yet TCRdb's version contains in-frame clones alone and is incomplete. The table shows some 70,000 clones, with around 80% occurring only once. Source: CD4+ T cells from PBMCs cultured with HCoV-229E spike peptides, taken after COVID-19 vaccination. Receptor source: a human donor who received a COVID-19 vaccine.

This chain uses TRBV3-1 (or the pseudogene TRBV3-2) with TRBJ1-1; D remains ambiguous. The length of the CDR3 is 13 residues. V lost 2 bases and J 4 bases, leaving 8 bases between the germline ends. The germline CDR1 and CDR2 sequences are LGHDT and YNNKEL (reference sequence). The DNA for the CDR3 is TGTGCCAGCAGCCAAACCGGGAGCACTGAAGCTTTCTTT. It yields the protein CASSQTGSTEAFF.

This sequence joins TRBV5-1 and TRBJ2-2; D gene uncertain. Trimming removed 2 bases from V and 0 bases from J, with 11 bases in between. This CDR3 is 16 amino acids long. In germline, CDR1 is SGHRS, CDR2 YFSETQ. CDR3 protein: CASSLLGLPNTGELFF. CDR3 nucleotides: TGCGCCAGCAGCTTATTAGGGCTCCCGAACACCGGGGAGCTGTTTTTT.

The chain links TRBV12-2 to TRBJ2-1; the tabulated D call, TRBD1, remains unverified against the DNA. TRBV12-2 constitutes a pseudogene. This CDR3 has 15 amino acids. The CDR3 loop is CASPVGTGENPEQFF. The CDR3 DNA reads as TGTGCAAGTCCCGTCGGGACAGGGGAAAATCCTGAGCAGTTCTTC.

The CDR3 DNA reads as TGTGCCAGCAGCCTCGAGGGACACTATGGCTACACCTTC. This translates into CASSLEGHYGYTF. This sequence joins TRBV27 and TRBJ1-2, with a weak D call TRBD1 (5 bases). CDR1 is MNHEY, CDR2 SMNVEV, per germline (reference sequence). CDR3 length: 13 residues. The germline V and J ends were trimmed by 6 bases and 3 bases, with 11 bases remaining between them.

The chain employs TRBV18 and TRBJ1-4, with D possibly TRBD1 on 5 matching bases. This CDR3 has 16 residues. The V and J ends lost 5 bases and 6 bases respectively, with 19 bases between them. The germline V gene has CDR1 KGHSH and CDR2 LQKENI. As DNA, the CDR3 is TGTGCCAGCTCATCCAACTCAGGGTCGAAGGATGAAAAACTGTTTTTT. It codes for CASSSNSGSKDEKLFF.

The genes are TRBV5-1 and TRBJ2-3; 11 bases align to TRBD1. CDR3 size: 15 residues. The V and J ends lost 0 bases and 5 bases, in that order; junction bases with no gene match: 2. Per germline, CDR1 SGHRS and CDR2 YFSETQ. CDR3 in amino acids: CASSLDGTGGDTQYF. DNA for the CDR3: TGCGCCAGCAGCTTGGACGGGACAGGGGGAGATACGCAGTATTTT.

This chain uses TRBV4-2 with TRBJ2-1, with 11 bases that match TRBD2. The V segment lost 4 bases and the J segment 7 bases; nucleotides outside the gene matches: 3. Looked up from germline, CDR1 is LGHNA and CDR2 is YNFKEQ. This CDR3 has 14 amino acids. The CDR3 DNA reads as TGTGCCAGCAGCCGGCGACTAGCGGGGAATGAGCAGTTCTTC. This codes for CASSRRLAGNEQFF.

The CDR3 loop is CASSQDLETNYGYTF. DNA for the CDR3: TGTGCCAGCAGCCAAGATCTGGAAACTAACTATGGCTACACCTTC. The chain couples TRBV4-2 to TRBJ1-2; D ambiguous. V shed 0 bases and J shed 0 bases, with 8 bases lying between them. Germline CDR1 LGHNA, CDR2 YNFKEQ. The CDR3 contains 15 residues.

J is TRBJ1-6 and V is TRBV18; D not resolved. Trimming removed 6 bases from V and 9 bases from J, with 18 bases in between. Looked up from germline, CDR1 is KGHSH and CDR2 is LQKENI. The length of the CDR3 is 15 residues. CDR3 in DNA: TGTGCCAGCTCCATGGACCCCCCAGGCGGTTCACCCCTCCACTTT. It translates to CASSMDPPGGSPLHF.

V and J are TRBV30 and TRBJ1-3; D is undetermined. Germline V gene lookup returns CDR1 GTSNPN and CDR2 SVGIG (reference sequence). The CDR3 sequence is 15 residues long. Trimming took 1 base from V and 0 from J, leaving 10 bases between them. This chain's CDR3 is CAWSEQAFSGNTIYF. The CDR3 DNA is TGTGCCTGGAGTGAACAAGCTTTCTCTGGAAACACCATATATTTT. The whole variable domain, remainder taken from reference TRBV30 and TRBJ1-3, is SQTIHQWPATLVQPVGSPLSLECTVEGTSNPNLYWYRQAAGRGLQLLFYSVGIGQISSEVPQNLSASRPQDRQFILSSKKLLLSDSGFYLCAWSEQAFSGNTIYFGEGSWLTVV.

CDR3 in DNA: TGTGCCAGCAGCTCCGATCCGGGACGAGCCGTGTACACCTTC. Protein: CASSSDPGRAVYTF. V gene TRBV7-3 combines with J gene TRBJ1-2, with D possibly being TRBD1 (5 bases). The germline CDR1 and CDR2 sequences are SGHTA and FQGTGA. V lost 4 bases, J lost 11 bases, and 20 bases lay in between. The CDR3 contains 14 residues.